These 13 T cell receptor beta chains came from one sample sequenced in a study of T cell repertoires in cytomegalovirus infection. TCRdb re-analysed the reads in MiXCR, keeping a single row per CDR3 protein. The table lists more than 85,000 distinct CDR3 sequences, 15% to 20% of them singletons. Sequenced sample: PBMCs. These receptors originate from a human donor in good health (CMV status not recorded). Some clones in this sample may be carry-over from other donors' samples.

This clonotype was observed a handful of times. V gene TRBV11-2 combines with J gene TRBJ2-4; 10 bases match TRBD1. Germline values: CDR1 SGHAT, CDR2 FQNNGV. V lost 5 bases and J lost 3; bases outside the gene matches: 1. The CDR3 is 14 amino acids. This CDR3 is CASSDRGLKNIQYF. The CDR3 nucleotides read TGTGCCAGCAGCGACAGGGGGCTCAAAAACATTCAGTACTTC.

The genes are TRBV12-3 or TRBV12-4 and TRBJ2-4, with TRBD1 matching 8 bases. The V segment lost 6 bases and the J segment 5 bases; nucleotides outside the gene matches: 3. The CDR3 length is 13 residues. Written as DNA, the CDR3 is TGTGCCAGCAGCAGGGGGCTTGAAAACATTCAGTACTTC. Translation gives CASSRGLENIQYF.

The sample holds a few counts of this clonotype. This chain links TRBV29-1 with TRBJ1-2; no firm D call. From germline, CDR1 is SQVTM and CDR2 ANQGSEA. V gave up 2 bases and J gave up 6 bases, with 4 bases separating them. The CDR3 covers 10 residues. Written as DNA, the CDR3 is TGCAGCGTTGAACAGAATGGCTACACCTTC. Its protein is CSVEQNGYTF.

Points on this clonotype: It may be a read error: a sequence one base away is much more abundant. The V and J genes are TRBV7-2 and TRBJ1-2; 8 nucleotides agree with TRBD1. CDR1 SGHTA and CDR2 FQGNSA come from the germline V gene. The J segment lost 8 bases and the V segment lost 4 bases, leaving 9 bases of the junction unmatched. This CDR3 region has 14 residues. DNA of the CDR3: TGTGCCAGCAGCTCCGGGACAGGAGTTAGGGGCTACACCTTC. Amino acid sequence: CASSSGTGVRGYTF.

This chain links TRBV29-1 with TRBJ2-3, with 8 nucleotides matching TRBD1. The CDR3 consists of 13 residues. The trim removed 4 bases at V and 5 bases at J, leaving 5 bases unmatched. Germline CDR1 reads SQVTM; CDR2 reads ANQGSEA. The CDR3 DNA is TGCAGCGTTGGTGGACAGGGTAAAGATACGCAGTATTTT. This translates into CSVGGQGKDTQYF.

The genes are TRBV2 and TRBJ2-7; D remains unclear. The germline CDR1 and CDR2 sequences are SNHLY and FYNNEI. Trimming stripped 4 bases from V and 4 bases from J, with 11 bases between. The CDR3 is 13 amino acids. The CDR3 DNA is TGTGCCAGCAGTGTCAGGTTCGAGTACGAGCAGTACTTC. Translated: CASSVRFEYEQYF.

This clonotype has a count of ten or more. J is TRBJ2-3 and V is TRBV7-3, with D hard to call. Germline values: CDR1 SGHTA, CDR2 FQGTGA. The CDR3 extends over 13 amino acids. V lost 0 bases, J lost 5 bases, and 6 bases lay in between. Here the CDR3 DNA reads TGTGCCAGCAGCTTAACCGTAGTAGATACGCAGTATTTT. This codes for CASSLTVVDTQYF.

J is TRBJ1-3 and V is TRBV28, with 8 nucleotides matching TRBD1. CDR1 MDHEN and CDR2 SYDVKM come from the germline V gene. The CDR3 has 16 residues. With V trimmed by 3 bases and J by 8 bases, 12 bases remained unmatched. CDR3 bases: TGTGCCAGCAGTTTCTCCAGGACAGGGTCGGCTCACACCATATATTTT. It specifies CASSFSRTGSAHTIYF.

Many counts were recorded for this clonotype. This chain connects TRBV7-2 to TRBJ1-2; possibly TRBD1 for D (5 bases). The CDR3 spans 14 residues. Trimming removed 5 bases from V and 6 bases from J, with 16 bases in between. Looked up from germline, CDR1 is SGHTA and CDR2 is FQGNSA. The CDR3 loop is CASSPGRQSNGYTF. In DNA form, the CDR3 reads TGTGCCAGCAGCCCGGGGAGACAGTCGAATGGCTACACCTTC.

This clonotype occurred many times. This sequence joins TRBV7-3 and TRBJ2-2; D is unresolved. The CDR3 length is 15 residues. Per the germline V gene, CDR1 is SGHTA and CDR2 is FQGTGA. Trimming removed 4 bases at V and 2 bases at J, with 11 bases between. The CDR3 region has the DNA TGTGCCAGCAGCTCGGACCAGGCTAACACCGGGGAGCTGTTTTTT. This encodes CASSSDQANTGELFF.

The genes are TRBV11-3 and TRBJ1-1, with D hard to call. Germline V gene lookup returns CDR1 SGHNT and CDR2 YENEEA. Deletions cut 0 bases from V and 1 base from J, with 6 bases between. The CDR3 is made up of 14 amino acids. CDR3 loop: CASSLDYGNTEAFF. The CDR3 nucleotides read TGTGCCAGCAGCTTAGACTACGGGAACACTGAAGCTTTCTTT.

This clonotype was seen repeatedly, ten times or more. The V gene is TRBV7-9, the J gene TRBJ1-1, with 7 bases that match TRBD1. CDR3 length equals 15 residues. In germline, CDR1 is SEHNR, CDR2 FQNEAQ (reference sequence). After removal of 5 bases from V and 1 base from J, the junction contained 7 bases not matched to a gene. The DNA for the CDR3 is TGTGCCAGCAGCGGATCGACAGGGCGGAACACTGAAGCTTTCTTT. Protein: CASSGSTGRNTEAFF. Drawing the rest from reference TRBV7-9 and TRBJ1-1, the complete variable domain is DTGVSQNPRHKITKRGQNVTFRCDPISEHNRLYWYRQTLGQGPEFLTYFQNEAQLEKSRLLSDRFSAERPKGSFSTLEIQRTEQGDSAMYLCASSGSTGRNTEAFFGQGTRLTVV.

The genes are TRBV4-1 and TRBJ2-5; D not certain. The CDR3 is made up of 14 amino acids. Germline CDR1 and CDR2: MGHRA and YSYEKL. The ends were cut back, 1 base at V and 5 bases at J, with 11 bases in the middle. Here the CDR3 DNA reads TGCGCCAGCAGCCAAGTCGGCGGTTTGGAGACCCAGTACTTC. Encoded protein: CASSQVGGLETQYF.